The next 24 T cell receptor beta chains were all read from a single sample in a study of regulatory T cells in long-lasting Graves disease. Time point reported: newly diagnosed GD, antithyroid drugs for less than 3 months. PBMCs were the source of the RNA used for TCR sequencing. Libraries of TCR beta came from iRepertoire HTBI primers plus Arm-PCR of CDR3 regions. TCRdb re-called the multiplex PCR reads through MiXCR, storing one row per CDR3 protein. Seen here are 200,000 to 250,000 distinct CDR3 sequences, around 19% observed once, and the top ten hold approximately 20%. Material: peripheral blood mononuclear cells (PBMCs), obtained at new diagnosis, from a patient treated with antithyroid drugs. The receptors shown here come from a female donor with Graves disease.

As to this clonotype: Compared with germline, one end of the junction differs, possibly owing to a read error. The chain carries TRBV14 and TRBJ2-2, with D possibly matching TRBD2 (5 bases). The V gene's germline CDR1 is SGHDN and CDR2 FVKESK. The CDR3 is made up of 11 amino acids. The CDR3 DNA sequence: TGTGCCAGCAGCCGGGTCGGGGAGTTGTTTTTT. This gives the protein CASSRVGELFF.

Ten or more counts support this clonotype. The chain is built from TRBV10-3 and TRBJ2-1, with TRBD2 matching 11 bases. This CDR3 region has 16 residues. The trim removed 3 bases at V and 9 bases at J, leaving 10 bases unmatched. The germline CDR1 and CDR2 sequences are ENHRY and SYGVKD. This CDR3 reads CAISDIAGGHGGEQFF. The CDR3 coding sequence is TGTGCCATCAGTGATATAGCGGGAGGGCACGGGGGTGAGCAGTTCTTC.

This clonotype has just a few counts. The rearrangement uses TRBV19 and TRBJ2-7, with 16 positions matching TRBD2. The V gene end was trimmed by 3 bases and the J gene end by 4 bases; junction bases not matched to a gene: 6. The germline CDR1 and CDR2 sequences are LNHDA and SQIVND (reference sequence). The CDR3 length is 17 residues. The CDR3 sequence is CASSMGTSGRAGYEQYF. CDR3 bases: TGTGCCAGTAGTATGGGGACTAGCGGGAGGGCCGGGTACGAGCAGTACTTC.

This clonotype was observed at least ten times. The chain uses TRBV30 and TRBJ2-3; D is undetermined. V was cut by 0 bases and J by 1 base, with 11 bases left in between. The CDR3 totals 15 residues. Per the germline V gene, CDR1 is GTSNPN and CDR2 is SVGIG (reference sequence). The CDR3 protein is CAWSVAFERTDTQYF. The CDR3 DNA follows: TGTGCCTGGAGTGTAGCCTTCGAGCGCACAGATACGCAGTATTTT.

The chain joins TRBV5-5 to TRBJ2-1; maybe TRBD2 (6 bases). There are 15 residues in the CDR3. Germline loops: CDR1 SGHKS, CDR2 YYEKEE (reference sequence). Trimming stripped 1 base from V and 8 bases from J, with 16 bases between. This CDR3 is CASSLSGVGLDEQFF. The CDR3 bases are TGTGCCAGCAGCTTGTCGGGGGTGGGATTAGATGAGCAGTTCTTC.

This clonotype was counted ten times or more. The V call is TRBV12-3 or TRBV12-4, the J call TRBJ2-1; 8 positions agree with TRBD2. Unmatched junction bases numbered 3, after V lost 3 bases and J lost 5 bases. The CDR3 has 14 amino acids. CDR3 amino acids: CASSFSGTHNEQFF. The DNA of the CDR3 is TGTGCCAGCAGTTTTAGCGGGACCCACAATGAGCAGTTCTTC.

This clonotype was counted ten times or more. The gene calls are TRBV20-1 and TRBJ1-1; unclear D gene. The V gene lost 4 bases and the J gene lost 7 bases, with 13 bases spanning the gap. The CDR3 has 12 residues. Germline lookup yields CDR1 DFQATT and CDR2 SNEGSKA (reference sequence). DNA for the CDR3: TGCAGTGCTACGGCCAGAGACCGTGAAGCTTTCTTT. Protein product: CSATARDREAFF.

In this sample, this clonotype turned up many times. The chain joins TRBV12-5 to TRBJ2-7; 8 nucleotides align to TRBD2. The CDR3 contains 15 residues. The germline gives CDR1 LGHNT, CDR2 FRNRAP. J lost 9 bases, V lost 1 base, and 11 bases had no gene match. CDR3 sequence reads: CASGLALTGGDSQYF. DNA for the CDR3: TGTGCTAGTGGTTTGGCTCTTACGGGAGGGGACTCGCAGTACTTC.

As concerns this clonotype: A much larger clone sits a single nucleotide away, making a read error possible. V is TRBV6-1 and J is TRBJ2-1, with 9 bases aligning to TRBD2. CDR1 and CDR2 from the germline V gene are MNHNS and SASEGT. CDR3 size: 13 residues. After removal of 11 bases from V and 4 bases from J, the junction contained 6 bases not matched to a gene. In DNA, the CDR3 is TGTGCCGGCATCGGACTAGCGTACAATGAGCAGTTCTTC. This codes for CAGIGLAYNEQFF.

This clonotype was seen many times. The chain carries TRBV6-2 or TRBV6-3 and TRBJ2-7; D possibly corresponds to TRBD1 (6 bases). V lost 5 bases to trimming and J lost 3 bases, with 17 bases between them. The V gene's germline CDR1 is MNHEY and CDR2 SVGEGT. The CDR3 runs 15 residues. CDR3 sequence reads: CASSETQGGGYEQYF. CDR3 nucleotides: TGTGCCAGCAGTGAGACACAGGGTGGGGGCTACGAGCAGTACTTC.

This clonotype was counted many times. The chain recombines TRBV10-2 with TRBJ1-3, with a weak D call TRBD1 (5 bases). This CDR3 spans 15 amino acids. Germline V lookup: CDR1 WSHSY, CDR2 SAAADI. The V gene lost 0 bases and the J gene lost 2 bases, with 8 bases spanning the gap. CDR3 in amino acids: CASSESGGAGNTIYF. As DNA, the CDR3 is TGCGCCAGCAGTGAGTCGGGAGGGGCTGGAAACACCATATATTTT.

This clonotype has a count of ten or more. The CDR3 DNA reads as TGTGCCAGCAGTTACCTAAGCGGGGCCTCTGGGGCCAACGTCCTGACTTTC. Translated, it gives CASSYLSGASGANVLTF. V usage is TRBV6-2 or TRBV6-3 and J usage is TRBJ2-6; TRBD2 matches 7 bases. CDR3 length: 17 amino acids. The germline gives CDR1 MNHEY, CDR2 SVGEGT. Unmatched junction bases numbered 4, after V lost 2 bases and J lost 0 bases.

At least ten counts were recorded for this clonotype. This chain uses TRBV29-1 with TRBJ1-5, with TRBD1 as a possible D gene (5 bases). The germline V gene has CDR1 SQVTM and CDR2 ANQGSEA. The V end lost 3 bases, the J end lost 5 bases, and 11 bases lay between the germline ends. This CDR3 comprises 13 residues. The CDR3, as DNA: TGCAGCGTTGACCAGGGTCCCGATCAGCCCCAGCATTTT. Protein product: CSVDQGPDQPQHF. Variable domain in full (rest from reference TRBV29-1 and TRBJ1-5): SAVISQKPSRDICQRGTSLTIQCQVDSQVTMMFWYRQQPGQSLTLIATANQGSEATYESGFVIDKFPISRPNLTFSTLTVSNMSPEDSSIYLCSVDQGPDQPQHFGDGTRLSIL.

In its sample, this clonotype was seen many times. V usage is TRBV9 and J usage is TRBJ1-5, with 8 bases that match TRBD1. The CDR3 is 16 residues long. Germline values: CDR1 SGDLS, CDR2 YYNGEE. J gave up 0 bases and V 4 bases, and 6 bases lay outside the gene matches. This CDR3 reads CASSPGTGASNQPQHF. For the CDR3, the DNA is TGTGCCAGCAGCCCCGGGACAGGAGCTAGCAATCAGCCCCAGCATTTT.

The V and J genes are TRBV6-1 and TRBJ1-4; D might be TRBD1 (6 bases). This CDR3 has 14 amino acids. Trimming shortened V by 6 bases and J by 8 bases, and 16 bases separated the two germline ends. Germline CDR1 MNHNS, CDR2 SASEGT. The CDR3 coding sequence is TGTGCCAGCAGGGCACAGGGTTTGGACGAAAAACTGTTTTTT. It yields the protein CASRAQGLDEKLFF.

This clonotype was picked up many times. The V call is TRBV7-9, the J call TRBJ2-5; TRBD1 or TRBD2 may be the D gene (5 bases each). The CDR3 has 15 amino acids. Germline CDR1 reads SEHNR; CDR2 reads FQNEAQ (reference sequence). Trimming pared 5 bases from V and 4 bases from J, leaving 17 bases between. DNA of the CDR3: TGTGCCAGCAGCGCTAGAGGGGTGGAAGGAGAGACCCAGTACTTC. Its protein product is CASSARGVEGETQYF.

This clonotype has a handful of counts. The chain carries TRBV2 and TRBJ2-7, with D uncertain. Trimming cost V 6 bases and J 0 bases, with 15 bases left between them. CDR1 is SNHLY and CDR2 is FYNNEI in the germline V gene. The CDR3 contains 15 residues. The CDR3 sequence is CASSATLYYSYEQYF. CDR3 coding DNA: TGTGCCAGCAGCGCCACGCTTTATTACTCCTACGAGCAGTACTTC.

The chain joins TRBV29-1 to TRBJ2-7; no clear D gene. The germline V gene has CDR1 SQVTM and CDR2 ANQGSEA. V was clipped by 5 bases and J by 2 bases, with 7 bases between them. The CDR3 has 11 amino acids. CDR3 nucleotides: TGCAGCGTTATTGGGGCCTACGAGCAGTACTTC. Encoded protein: CSVIGAYEQYF.

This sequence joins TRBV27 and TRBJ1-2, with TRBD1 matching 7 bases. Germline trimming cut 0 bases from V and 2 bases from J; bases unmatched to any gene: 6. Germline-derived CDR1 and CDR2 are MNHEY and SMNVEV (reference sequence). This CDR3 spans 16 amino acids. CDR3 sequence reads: CASSLSHPDRNYGYTF. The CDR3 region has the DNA TGTGCCAGCAGTTTATCCCACCCGGACAGGAACTATGGCTACACCTTC.

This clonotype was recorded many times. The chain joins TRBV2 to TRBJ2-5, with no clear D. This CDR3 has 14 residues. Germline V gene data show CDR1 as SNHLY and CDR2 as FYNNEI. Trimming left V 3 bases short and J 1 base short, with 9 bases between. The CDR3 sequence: CASSDSYPQETQYF. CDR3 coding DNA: TGTGCCAGCAGTGATTCTTATCCCCAAGAGACCCAGTACTTC.

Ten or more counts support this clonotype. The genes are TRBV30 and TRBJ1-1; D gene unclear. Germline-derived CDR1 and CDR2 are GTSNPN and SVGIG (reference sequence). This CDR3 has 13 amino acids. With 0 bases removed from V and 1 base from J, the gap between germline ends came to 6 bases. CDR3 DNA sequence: TGTGCCTGGAGTGTACGCGAGAACACTGAAGCTTTCTTT. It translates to CAWSVRENTEAFF.

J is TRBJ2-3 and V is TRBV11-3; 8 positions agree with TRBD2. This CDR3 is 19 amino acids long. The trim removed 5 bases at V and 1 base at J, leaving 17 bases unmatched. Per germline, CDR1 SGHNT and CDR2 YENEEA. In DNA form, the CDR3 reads TGTGCCAGCAGCCCCCTCAGAGCGGGAGCGCCACTACGCACAGATACGCAGTATTTT. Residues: CASSPLRAGAPLRTDTQYF.

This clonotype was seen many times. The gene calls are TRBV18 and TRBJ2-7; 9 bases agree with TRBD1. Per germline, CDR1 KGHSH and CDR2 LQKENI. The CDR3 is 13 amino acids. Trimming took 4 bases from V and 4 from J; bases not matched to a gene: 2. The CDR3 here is CASSHRGPYEQYF. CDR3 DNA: TGTGCCAGCTCACACAGGGGGCCGTACGAGCAGTACTTC.

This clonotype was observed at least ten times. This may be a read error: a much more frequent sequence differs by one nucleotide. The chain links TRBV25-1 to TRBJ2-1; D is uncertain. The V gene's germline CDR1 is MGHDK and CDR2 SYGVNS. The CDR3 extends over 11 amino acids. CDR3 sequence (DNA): TGTGCCAGCAGCGAATACAATGAGCAGTTCTTC. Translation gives CASSEYNEQFF.